The 17 T cell receptor beta chains below come from one sample, sequenced in a study of graft-versus-host responses after intestinal transplantation. No cognate antigen is known for these TCRs. Clones were sequenced by immunoSEQ multiplex PCR, and TCRdb holds only the in-frame ones, with some missing. The table lists fewer than 150,000 clones, approximately 92% of them singletons, with roughly 0.16% in the top ten. The sequencing here drew on unstimulated CD4+ T cells sorted from spleen or lymph node cells, taken before intestinal transplant. The receptor set was obtained from a human donor who received an intestinal transplant.

V usage is TRBV7-2 and J usage is TRBJ1-1; the D gene is possibly TRBD1 (5 bases). The CDR3 has 15 amino acids. The germline V and J ends were trimmed by 5 bases and 3 bases, with 16 bases remaining between them. The germline CDR1 and CDR2 sequences are SGHTA and FQGNSA. CDR3 nucleotides: TGTGCCAGCAGCCACTGGTCGGGAGGGGACACTGAAGCTTTCTTT. This codes for CASSHWSGGDTEAFF.

The V and J genes are TRBV12-2 and TRBJ1-2. TRBV12-2 is a pseudogene segment. The CDR3 has 11 amino acids. The CDR3 DNA follows: TGTGCAAGTCGCTTTAGGTGTGGCTACACCTTC. Protein product: CASRFRCGYTF.

The chain couples TRBV2 to TRBJ2-2; D is uncertain. Germline V lookup: CDR1 SNHLY, CDR2 FYNNEI. Deletions cut 3 bases from V and 1 base from J, with 6 bases between. The CDR3 is 14 residues long. In DNA form, the CDR3 reads TGTGCCAGCAGTGACAGGAAGAACACCGGGGAGCTGTTTTTT. It specifies CASSDRKNTGELFF.

In regard to this clone: This sample also contains other DNA sequences that code for the same CDR3. The chain is built from TRBV5-1 and TRBJ1-5, with 7 positions matching TRBD1. Germline V lookup: CDR1 SGHRS, CDR2 YFSETQ. The length of the CDR3 is 14 residues. With V trimmed by 4 bases and J by 2 bases, 3 bases remained unmatched. CDR3 protein: CASSLGTGNQPQHF. DNA of the CDR3: TGCGCCAGCAGCCTGGGGACAGGCAATCAGCCCCAGCATTTT.

This clone showed up just once. This rearrangement joins TRBV28 to TRBJ1-2; D remains unclear. The CDR3 runs 14 residues. Germline V CDR1 and CDR2: MDHEN, SYDVKM. V shed 5 bases and J shed 3 bases, with 13 bases lying between them. CDR3 bases: TGTGCCAGCAGTACCTCCGCAGCTCACTATGGCTACACCTTC. This sequence encodes CASSTSAAHYGYTF.

The chain carries TRBV7-8 and TRBJ1-1, with D uncertain. V shed 5 bases and J shed 8 bases, with 12 bases lying between them. Germline V lookup: CDR1 SGHVS, CDR2 FQNEAQ. The CDR3 length is 12 residues. The CDR3 DNA is TGTGCCAGCAGCCCCCTCGCCGGGGAAGCTTTCTTT. Translation gives CASSPLAGEAFF.

The chain links TRBV2 to TRBJ1-1, with a tentative D call TRBD1 (5 bases). The CDR3 is 11 amino acids. V was shortened by 8 bases and J by 5 bases, with 9 bases between the two germline ends. Germline V gene data show CDR1 as SNHLY and CDR2 as FYNNEI. Here the CDR3 reads CASSGRTEAFF. In DNA, the CDR3 is TGTGCCAGCTCAGGGAGGACTGAAGCTTTCTTT.

This clone came up a few times. The V call is TRBV7-2, the J call TRBJ2-7; TRBD2 might be the D (7 bases). V lost 5 bases, J lost 7 bases, and 15 bases lay in between. The CDR3 is made up of 13 amino acids. Germline lookup yields CDR1 SGHTA and CDR2 FQGNSA. The DNA of the CDR3 is TGTGCCAGCAGCCTAGGGGGAGGGACAGAGCAGTACTTC. It specifies CASSLGGGTEQYF.

The chain links TRBV7-9 to TRBJ2-1; the match to TRBD2 covers 10 bases. The J segment lost 4 bases and the V segment lost 11 bases, leaving 8 bases of the junction unmatched. This CDR3 contains 14 residues. CDR1 is SEHNR and CDR2 is FQNEAQ in the germline V gene (reference sequence). CDR3 DNA sequence: TGTGCCGGCACGCCTAGCGGGGGATACAATGAGCAGTTCTTC. This encodes CAGTPSGGYNEQFF.

This clone was counted a single time. J is TRBJ1-3 and V is TRBV7-2, with unresolved D. The ends were cut back, 1 base at V and 0 bases at J, with 7 bases in the middle. This CDR3 spans 15 amino acids. CDR1 is SGHTA and CDR2 is FQGNSA in the germline V gene. The CDR3 reads CASSLGGRSGNTIYF. The CDR3, as DNA: TGTGCCAGCAGCTTAGGCGGCCGCTCTGGAAACACCATATATTTT.

This clone has only one observation. V usage is TRBV2 and J usage is TRBJ1-5; perhaps TRBD1 as D (5 bases). CDR3 length: 14 residues. Trimming pared 2 bases from V and 2 bases from J, leaving 7 bases between. The germline gives CDR1 SNHLY, CDR2 FYNNEI. The CDR3 coding sequence is TGTGCCAGCAGTGAACTGGGGGGCAATCAGCCCCAGCATTTT. The encoded protein is CASSELGGNQPQHF.

In this sample, this clone turned up a few times. The chain is built from TRBV19 and TRBJ2-7; no definite D call. With 1 base removed from V and 7 bases from J, the gap between germline ends came to 5 bases. In germline, CDR1 is LNHDA, CDR2 SQIVND (reference sequence). This CDR3 has 11 residues. CDR3 sequence: CASSIAGEQYF. CDR3 nucleotides: TGTGCCAGTAGTATAGCCGGAGAGCAGTACTTC.

This clone has just one count. The chain links TRBV5-4 to TRBJ2-1; possible D gene TRBD2, 6 bases. The CDR3 covers 15 residues. Germline V CDR1 and CDR2: SGHNT, YYREEE (reference sequence). V gave up 2 bases and J gave up 8 bases, with 17 bases separating them. CDR3 sequence reads: CASSFGGAEWDEQFF. The CDR3 coding sequence is TGTGCCAGCAGCTTTGGAGGGGCGGAATGGGATGAGCAGTTCTTC.

This chain links TRBV27 with TRBJ2-6; 7 bases align to TRBD1. Germline values: CDR1 MNHEY, CDR2 SMNVEV (reference sequence). V was pared by 5 bases and J by 0 bases, with 13 bases of the junction left unmatched. The length of the CDR3 is 19 residues. In DNA form, the CDR3 reads TGTGCCAGCAGTCCACAGGGGCAGGGCCTCCCCTCTGGGGCCAACGTCCTGACTTTC. Its protein is CASSPQGQGLPSGANVLTF.

This clone was detected only once. The J gene is TRBJ2-5, the V gene TRBV7-9; TRBD1 might be the D (5 bases). Trimming removed 0 bases at V and 0 bases at J, with 8 bases between. The CDR3 totals 15 residues. CDR1 is SEHNR and CDR2 is FQNEAQ in the germline V gene (reference sequence). CDR3 loop: CASSLASTDQETQYF. The CDR3, as DNA: TGTGCCAGCAGCTTAGCGTCGACAGACCAAGAGACCCAGTACTTC.

CDR3 nucleotides: TGTGCCAGCAGTCCTAACTATGGCTACACCTTC. This encodes CASSPNYGYTF. V is TRBV2 and J is TRBJ1-2; D gene unclear. Germline-derived CDR1 and CDR2 are SNHLY and FYNNEI. V lost 5 bases and J 0 bases, leaving 1 base between the germline ends. The CDR3 runs 11 residues.

The V call is TRBV5-1, the J call TRBJ1-1, with TRBD1 matching over 7 bases. CDR3 length: 14 amino acids. CDR1 and CDR2 (germline): SGHRS, YFSETQ. The junction had 10 bases not matched to a gene; V was cut back by 7 bases and J by 4 bases. CDR3 sequence reads: CASSTGVEGTEAFF. CDR3 DNA sequence: TGCGCCAGCTCAACAGGGGTGGAGGGCACTGAAGCTTTCTTT.